A selection of T cell receptor beta chains follows, all from one sample in a study of CD8 T cells in Susac syndrome. One entry per CDR3 protein, called by TCRdb with MiXCR from the immunoSEQ multiplex PCR reads. The table has about 160,000 distinct CDR3 sequences, 85% to 95% seen once. The sequenced sample consisted of CD4+ T cells from PBMCs. The receptors come from a human donor in good health. Each CDR3 is given with its conserved first and last residue. Each record gives: D gene, J gene, clone size, V gene, CDR3 protein, CDR3 DNA. A D gene is named only where the DNA matches it firmly. A clone size is listed for some rows: how often the clone was seen (once, few, many), or a class if it is expanded.

- TRBJ2-1 once TRBV15 CATSRSGTFGGADNEQFF TGTGCCACCAGCAGATCAGGAACCTTTGGGGGCGCGGACAATGAGCAGTTCTTC
- TRBJ2-5 - TRBV18 CASGENGRETQYF TGTGCCAGCGGCGAAAACGGGCGGGAGACCCAGTACTTC
- TRBJ2-5 - TRBV7-6 CASSPNGADSQETQYF TGTGCCAGCAGCCCGAACGGGGCAGACTCCCAAGAGACCCAGTACTTC
TRBD1 TRBJ1-5 - TRBV24-1 CATSPKTGGNQPQHF TGTGCCACCAGCCCTAAAACAGGGGGCAATCAGCCCCAGCATTTT
TRBD1 TRBJ2-4 - TRBV5-6 CASSLDRGNIQYF TGTGCCAGCAGCTTGGACAGGGGGAACATTCAGTACTTC
- TRBJ1-4 - TRBV2 CASSESGVVEKLFF TGTGCCAGCAGTGAGTCAGGGGTCGTAGAAAAACTGTTTTTT
- TRBJ1-1 - TRBV29-1 CSVGGTDREAFF TGCAGCGTTGGGGGAACAGACCGTGAAGCTTTCTTT
- TRBJ1-1 - TRBV4-2 CASSQEGKDFRNMAEAFF TGTGCCAGCAGCCAAGAGGGGAAAGATTTTCGGAACATGGCTGAAGCTTTCTTT
- TRBJ2-1 - TRBV29-1 CSVRVNEQFF TGCAGCGTCAGGGTCAATGAGCAGTTCTTC
- TRBJ2-5 - TRBV20-1 CSFGIQETQYF TGCAGTTTCGGGATCCAAGAGACCCAGTACTTC
TRBD1 TRBJ2-7 - TRBV7-8 CASSSRTGVFYEQYF TGTGCCAGCAGCTCTCGGACAGGGGTCTTCTACGAGCAGTACTTC
TRBD1 TRBJ2-7 - TRBV11-2 CASSSGGGEQYF TGTGCCAGCAGCTCAGGGGGCGGCGAGCAGTACTTC
- TRBJ1-1 - TRBV12-3/TRBV12-4 CASSWEGANTEAFF TGTGCCAGCAGCTGGGAGGGTGCGAACACTGAAGCTTTCTTT
TRBD1 TRBJ1-4 - TRBV11-2 CASSLSRDRGREKLFF TGTGCCAGCAGCTTGTCCCGGGACAGGGGGAGGGAAAAACTGTTTTTT
- TRBJ2-5 - TRBV19 CASSIGASQETQYF TGTGCCAGTAGTATCGGCGCATCCCAAGAGACCCAGTACTTC
- TRBJ2-6 - TRBV20-1 CSARQFSGANVLTF TGCAGTGCTAGACAGTTCTCTGGGGCCAACGTCCTGACTTTC
- TRBJ2-2 - TRBV20-1 CSAPTGGGVTGELFF TGCAGTGCTCCGACGGGTGGCGGGGTAACTGGGGAGCTGTTTTTT
TRBD1 TRBJ1-1 - TRBV3-1 CASSQDYGTGGAFF TGTGCCAGCAGCCAAGATTATGGGACAGGGGGAGCTTTCTTT
- TRBJ1-5 - TRBV19 CASSISRQPQHF TGTGCCAGTAGTATATCACGTCAGCCCCAGCATTTT
- TRBJ2-5 - TRBV28 CASSFLETQYF TGTGCCAGCAGTTTCCTGGAGACCCAGTACTTC
- TRBJ2-2 - TRBV5-1 CASSLGHGPNTGELFF TGCGCCAGCAGCTTGGGTCATGGGCCTAACACCGGGGAGCTGTTTTTT
- TRBJ2-5 - TRBV19 CASSILATYSRETQYF TGTGCCAGTAGTATTCTGGCTACCTATTCACGAGAGACCCAGTACTTC
TRBD1 TRBJ1-2 few TRBV2 CASSGQGRGYTF TGTGCCAGCAGTGGACAGGGAAGGGGCTACACCTTC
- TRBJ1-3 few TRBV30 CAWSRMWRPGNTIYF TGTGCCTGGAGCAGGATGTGGCGGCCTGGAAACACCATATATTTT
- TRBJ1-1 - TRBV11-1 CASKSTGVSTEAFF TGTGCCAGCAAATCGACCGGGGTGAGCACTGAAGCTTTCTTT
- TRBJ1-6 once TRBV7-3 CASSLGGQRSPLHF TGTGCCAGCAGCTTGGGGGGGCAGCGTTCACCCCTCCACTTT
- TRBJ2-3 - TRBV30 CAWRTGVTDTQYF TGTGCCTGGAGGACGGGGGTCACAGATACGCAGTATTTT
TRBD1 TRBJ2-1 - TRBV27 CASSLWGQDNEQFF TGTGCCAGCAGTTTATGGGGACAGGACAATGAGCAGTTCTTC
- TRBJ2-3 - TRBV29-1 CSVGGDGADTQYF TGCAGCGTTGGGGGGGACGGCGCAGATACGCAGTATTTT
- TRBJ1-1 - TRBV5-1 CASSLGAFTEAFF TGCGCCAGCAGCTTGGGTGCTTTCACTGAAGCTTTCTTT
- TRBJ2-6 - TRBV29-1 CSVDGGWSGANVLTF TGCAGCGTTGACGGGGGATGGTCTGGGGCCAACGTCCTGACTTTC
- TRBJ2-7 - TRBV18 CASSPILGGSEQYF TGTGCCAGCTCACCAATTCTCGGGGGATCCGAGCAGTACTTC
- TRBJ1-6 - TRBV9 CASSVGIGYNSPLHF TGTGCCAGCAGCGTCGGAATCGGCTATAATTCACCCCTCCACTTT
TRBD1 TRBJ2-7 - TRBV20-1 CSARGRDRGYEQYF TGCAGTGCTAGGGGCCGGGACAGGGGTTACGAGCAGTACTTC
TRBD2 TRBJ2-3 once TRBV5-1 CASSPLAGGGTDTQYF TGCGCCAGCAGCCCCCTAGCGGGGGGGGGCACAGATACGCAGTATTTT
- TRBJ2-2 - TRBV6-5 CASSRGLSNTGELFF TGTGCCAGCAGTCGCGGGCTATCGAACACCGGGGAGCTGTTTTTT
- TRBJ2-2 - TRBV15 CATSRTGSAGELFF TGTGCCACCAGCAGAACAGGGTCAGCGGGGGAGCTGTTTTTT
TRBD1 TRBJ1-2 few TRBV28 CASSYAGGYGYTF TGTGCCAGCAGTTACGCAGGGGGCTATGGCTACACCTTC
- TRBJ1-2 - TRBV19 CASSMVGIRGYTF TGTGCCAGTAGTATGGTTGGGATCCGGGGCTACACCTTC
- TRBJ2-5 - TRBV14 CASSQLPREFRSKGTQYF TGTGCCAGCAGCCAATTGCCACGCGAGTTTAGGTCCAAGGGGACCCAGTACTTC